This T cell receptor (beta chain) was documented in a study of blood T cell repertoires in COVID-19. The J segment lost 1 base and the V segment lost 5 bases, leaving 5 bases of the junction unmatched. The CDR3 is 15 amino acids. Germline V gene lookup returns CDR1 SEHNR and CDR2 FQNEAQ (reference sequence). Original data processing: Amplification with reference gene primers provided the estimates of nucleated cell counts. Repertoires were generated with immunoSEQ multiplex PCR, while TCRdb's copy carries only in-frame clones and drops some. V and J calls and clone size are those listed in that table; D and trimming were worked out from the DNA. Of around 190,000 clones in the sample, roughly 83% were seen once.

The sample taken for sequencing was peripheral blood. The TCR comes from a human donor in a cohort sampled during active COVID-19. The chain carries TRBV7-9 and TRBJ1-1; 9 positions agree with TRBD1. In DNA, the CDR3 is TGTGCCAGCAGCGTCTGGACAGGGGCGAACACTGAAGCTTTCTTT. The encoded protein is CASSVWTGANTEAFF.